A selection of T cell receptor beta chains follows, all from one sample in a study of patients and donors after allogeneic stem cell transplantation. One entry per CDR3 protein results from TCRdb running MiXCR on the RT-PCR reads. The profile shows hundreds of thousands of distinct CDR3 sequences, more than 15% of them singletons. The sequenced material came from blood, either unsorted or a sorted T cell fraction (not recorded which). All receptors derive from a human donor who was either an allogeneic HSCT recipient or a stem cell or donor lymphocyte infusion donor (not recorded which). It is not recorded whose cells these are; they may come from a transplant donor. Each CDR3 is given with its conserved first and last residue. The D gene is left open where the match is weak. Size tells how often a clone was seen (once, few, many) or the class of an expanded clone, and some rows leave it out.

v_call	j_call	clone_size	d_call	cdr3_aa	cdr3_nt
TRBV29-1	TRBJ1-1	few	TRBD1	CSAATGGTEAFF	TGCAGCGCTGCGACAGGGGGCACTGAAGCTTTCTTT
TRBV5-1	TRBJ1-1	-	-	CASSLAQNTEAFF	TGCGCCAGCAGCTTGGCTCAGAACACTGAAGCTTTCTTT
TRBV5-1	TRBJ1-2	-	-	CASSLEFGGYTF	TGCGCCAGCAGCTTGGAATTCGGAGGCTACACCTTC
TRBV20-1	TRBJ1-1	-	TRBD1	CSARWTGGSGTEAFF	TGCAGTGCTAGATGGACAGGGGGCAGTGGTACTGAAGCTTTCTTT
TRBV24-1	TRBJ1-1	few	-	CATSTGSSFTEAFF	TGTGCCACCAGTACAGGGAGTTCATTCACTGAAGCTTTCTTT
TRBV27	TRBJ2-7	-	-	CASSLRGRAYEQYF	TGTGCCAGCAGTTTAAGAGGGAGAGCCTACGAGCAGTACTTC
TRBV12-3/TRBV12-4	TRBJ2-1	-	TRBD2	CASSLTRGGHHNEQFF	TGTGCCAGCAGCCTAACGCGGGGAGGGCATCACAATGAGCAGTTCTTC
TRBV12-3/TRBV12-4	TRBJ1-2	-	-	CASSSTGRDYGYTF	TGTGCCAGCAGTTCAACAGGGAGGGACTATGGCTACACCTTC
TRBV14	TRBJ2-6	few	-	CASSQDPPPFSSGANVLTF	TGTGCCAGCAGCCAAGACCCCCCCCCTTTCAGCTCTGGGGCCAACGTCCTGACTTTC
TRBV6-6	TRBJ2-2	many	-	CASAGTLTGELFF	TGTGCCAGCGCCGGGACTTTAACCGGGGAGCTGTTTTTT
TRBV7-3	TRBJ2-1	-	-	CASSLTGAGNGARNEQFF	TGTGCCAGCAGCTTAACAGGGGCAGGGAACGGGGCTAGGAATGAGCAGTTCTTC
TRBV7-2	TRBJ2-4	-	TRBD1	CASSSWTGGVFKNIQYF	TGTGCCAGCAGCTCGTGGACAGGGGGTGTCTTCAAAAACATTCAGTACTTC
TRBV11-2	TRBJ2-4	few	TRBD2	CASSLGRTSGPKNIQYF	TGTGCCAGCAGCTTGGGGCGGACTAGCGGGCCCAAAAACATTCAGTACTTC
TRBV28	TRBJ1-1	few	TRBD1	CASSRDREAFF	TGTGCCAGCAGTAGGGACAGGGAAGCTTTCTTT
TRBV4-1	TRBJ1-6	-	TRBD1	CASSQDEPRGKYNSPLHF	TGCGCCAGCAGCCAAGATGAACCCAGGGGGAAGTATAATTCACCCCTCCACTTT
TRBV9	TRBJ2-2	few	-	CASRDRATGELFF	TGTGCCAGCAGGGACAGAGCAACCGGGGAGCTGTTTTTT
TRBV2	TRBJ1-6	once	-	CASSDMGNYNSPLHF	TGTGCCAGCAGTGATATGGGGAACTATAATTCACCCCTCCACTTT
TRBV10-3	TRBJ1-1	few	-	CAISGGLGANTEAFF	TGTGCCATCAGTGGCGGATTAGGAGCGAACACTGAAGCTTTCTTT
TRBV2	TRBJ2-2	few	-	CASHRQPNTGELFF	TGTGCCAGTCACCGACAGCCGAACACCGGGGAGCTGTTTTTT
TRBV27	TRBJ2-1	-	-	CASSLRAGHNEQFF	TGTGCCAGCAGTTTACGTGCCGGGCATAATGAGCAGTTCTTC
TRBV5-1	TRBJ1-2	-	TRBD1	CASSYRPRGQTTYGYTF	TGCGCCAGCAGCTATAGACCGCGGGGACAGACTACATATGGCTACACCTTC
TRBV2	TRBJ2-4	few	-	CASTGPPFEAKNIQYF	TGTGCCAGCACGGGGCCCCCGTTTGAAGCCAAAAACATTCAGTACTTC
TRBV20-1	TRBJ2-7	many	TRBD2	CSAGSGNSYEQYF	TGCAGTGCTGGAAGCGGGAACTCCTACGAGCAGTACTTC
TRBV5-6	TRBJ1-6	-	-	CASSLGRGFSSYNSPLHF	TGTGCCAGCAGCCTGGGACGGGGGTTTAGCTCCTATAATTCACCCCTCCACTTT